The 29 T cell receptor beta chains listed next were all sequenced from one sample in a study of T-cell reconstitution after alpha-beta-depleted transplantation in children (dated by TCRdb to the mid-2010s). Library method: PCR. For sequencing, an Illumina HiSeq 2500 was employed. TCR library preparation used molecular barcoding, with unique molecular identifiers applied to normalize quantification of the TCRbeta repertoire. The public reads were quality trimmed at Q25 with fastp and then assembled into clones with MiXCR by TCRdb, keeping productive beta chains. Entries that share a CDR3 protein sequence are merged under the most common genes and DNA. The sample includes 350,000 to 400,000 distinct CDR3 sequences, with roughly 21% observed a single time. Around 4% of the sample rests with the top ten. The sequenced sample was PBMCs from the stem cell graft donor, obtained from the stem cell graft. The origin of the receptors is a human donor who donated a stem cell graft to a child with acute myeloid leukemia.

This clonotype has more than one count but fewer than ten. The chain carries TRBV25-1 and TRBJ2-6; D ambiguous. The germline V gene encodes CDR1 MGHDK and CDR2 SYGVNS. Trimming shortened V by 4 bases and J by 1 base, and 8 bases separated the two germline ends. This CDR3 is 15 amino acids long. CDR3 sequence (DNA): TGTGCCAGCAGTGGGGATTGGTCTGGGGCCAACGTCCTGACTTTC. Its translation: CASSGDWSGANVLTF.

V usage is TRBV5-1 and J usage is TRBJ1-1, with 7 bases aligning to TRBD1. CDR1 is SGHRS and CDR2 is YFSETQ in the germline V gene. J was trimmed by 6 bases and V by 2 bases; bases with no gene match: 4. The CDR3 has 13 amino acids. CDR3 bases: TGCGCCAGCAGCTTTCAGGGGGTGCCTGAAGCTTTCTTT. It codes for CASSFQGVPEAFF.

This chain links TRBV5-4 with TRBJ2-1; 12 bases align to TRBD2. The germline V gene has CDR1 SGHNT and CDR2 YYREEE (reference sequence). With V trimmed by 4 bases and J by 9 bases, 11 bases remained unmatched. The CDR3 extends over 16 amino acids. The CDR3: CASSTLTSGRFVEQFF. Here the CDR3 DNA reads TGTGCCAGCAGCACCCTGACTAGCGGGAGATTCGTTGAGCAGTTCTTC.

This chain uses TRBV7-9 with TRBJ2-1, with D possibly matching TRBD2 (6 bases). Germline V gene data show CDR1 as SEHNR and CDR2 as FQNEAQ (reference sequence). Deletions cut 5 bases from V and 5 bases from J, with 10 bases between. CDR3 size: 13 residues. CDR3 region: CASSPTRDNEQFF. CDR3 in DNA: TGTGCCAGCAGCCCGACTAGGGACAATGAGCAGTTCTTC.

At least ten counts were recorded for this clonotype. The chain combines TRBV29-1 with TRBJ2-3; no reliable D call. This CDR3 has 12 residues. Germline V gene lookup returns CDR1 SQVTM and CDR2 ANQGSEA. With 4 bases removed from V and 6 bases from J, the gap between germline ends came to 11 bases. In DNA form, the CDR3 reads TGCAGCGTTGTAGTGCTAGGGGATACGCAGTATTTT. It is translated as CSVVVLGDTQYF.

This sequence joins TRBV5-4 and TRBJ2-7; D possibly corresponds to TRBD2 (5 bases). Germline lookup yields CDR1 SGHNT and CDR2 YYREEE (reference sequence). This CDR3 comprises 15 residues. The V end lost 2 bases, the J end lost 3 bases, and 15 bases lay between the germline ends. CDR3 DNA sequence: TGTGCCAGCAGCTTCTCTGATAAAGCGGTCTACGAGCAGTACTTC. It translates to CASSFSDKAVYEQYF.

This clonotype was counted many times. This chain uses TRBV24-1 with TRBJ2-7; D unclear. V lost 1 base and J 5 bases, leaving 14 bases between the germline ends. Germline-derived CDR1 and CDR2 are KGHDR and SFDVKD. The CDR3 is 15 amino acids. CDR3 protein: CATSDFVPVVDEQYF. The CDR3 DNA sequence: TGTGCCACCAGTGATTTCGTACCCGTGGTTGACGAGCAGTACTTC.

The chain uses TRBV20-1 and TRBJ2-5; no firm D call. Germline CDR1 and CDR2: DFQATT and SNEGSKA (reference sequence). Trimming removed 1 base at V and 5 bases at J, with 5 bases between. This CDR3 has 11 residues. The chain's CDR3 is CSARGMETQYF. Written as DNA, the CDR3 is TGCAGTGCTAGAGGAATGGAGACCCAGTACTTC.

This clonotype occurred a few times. The chain combines TRBV12-3 or TRBV12-4 with TRBJ1-1; 9 bases map to TRBD1. The CDR3 runs 15 residues. The ends lost 0 bases at V and 5 bases at J; junction bases unmatched: 4. The CDR3 is CASSLATGGRTEAFF. The CDR3 DNA follows: TGTGCCAGCAGTTTAGCGACAGGGGGAAGGACTGAAGCTTTCTTT.

The V gene is TRBV28, the J gene TRBJ2-5; TRBD1 agrees at 9 bases. The germline V gene encodes CDR1 MDHEN and CDR2 SYDVKM. The CDR3 spans 16 residues. V dropped 1 base and J dropped 5; count of bases not matched to a gene: 8. The chain's CDR3 is CASSLFSDRGTETQYF. CDR3 in DNA: TGTGCCAGCAGTTTATTTTCGGACAGGGGTACCGAGACCCAGTACTTC.

This clonotype was recorded many times. CDR3 in DNA: TGCAGTGCTAGATCCGGGCCCAAAAACATTCAGTACTTC. It encodes CSARSGPKNIQYF. V usage is TRBV20-1 and J usage is TRBJ2-4; D gene unclear. This CDR3 is built from 13 residues. Between the trimmed V and J ends, which lost 2 bases and 2 bases, there was a span of 7 bases. Germline CDR1 reads DFQATT; CDR2 reads SNEGSKA (reference sequence).

This clonotype was seen at least ten times. This rearrangement joins TRBV29-1 to TRBJ1-3; D is unclear. Between the trimmed V and J ends, which lost 4 bases and 2 bases, there was a span of 9 bases. Germline values: CDR1 SQVTM, CDR2 ANQGSEA. The CDR3 loop spans 13 amino acids. In DNA, the CDR3 is TGCAGCGTTGTGACCTTAGCTGGAAACACCATATATTTT. This gives the protein CSVVTLAGNTIYF.

Details on this clonotype: One junction end disagrees with the germline gene, perhaps due to a read error. This chain joins TRBV7-3 and TRBJ2-5, with D unresolved. The CDR3 has 13 residues. The germline V gene encodes CDR1 SGHTA and CDR2 FQGTGA. The CDR3 DNA follows: TGTGCCGGCAGCTTAGGAGTTGTAGAGACCCAGTACTTC. This encodes CAGSLGVVETQYF.

This clonotype was observed a few times. The chain carries TRBV7-8 and TRBJ2-7; 9 bases are shared with TRBD2. The CDR3 covers 15 residues. Germline CDR1 is SGHVS and CDR2 is FQNEAQ. The V gene end was trimmed by 2 bases and the J gene end by 3 bases; junction bases not matched to a gene: 5. CDR3 nucleotides: TGTGCCAGCAGCTTAAGGCGGGAGGGCCGCTACGAGCAGTACTTC. It specifies CASSLRREGRYEQYF.

This clonotype was seen only a few times. The genes are TRBV28 and TRBJ2-7; 12 bases are shared with TRBD2. V trimming: 7 bases; J trimming: 5 bases; junction bases outside the gene matches: 6. Germline V gene lookup returns CDR1 MDHEN and CDR2 SYDVKM. This CDR3 contains 14 residues. The CDR3 spells CASTKLAGGHEQYF. In DNA, the CDR3 is TGTGCCAGCACCAAACTAGCGGGGGGCCACGAGCAGTACTTC.

The sample holds many counts of this clonotype. The chain couples TRBV24-1 to TRBJ2-1; 11 bases line up with TRBD1. V shed 5 bases, J shed 2 bases, and the junction held 4 bases outside the gene matches. Germline-derived CDR1 and CDR2 are KGHDR and SFDVKD. This CDR3 region has 16 residues. CDR3 loop: CATSGWGQGAYNEQFF. CDR3 bases: TGTGCCACCAGTGGATGGGGACAGGGGGCCTACAATGAGCAGTTCTTC.

This clonotype was recorded at least ten times. This chain joins TRBV7-8 and TRBJ2-1, with TRBD1 identical over 9 bases. J lost 5 bases, V lost 3 bases, and 8 bases had no gene match. This CDR3 has 16 amino acids. CDR1 is SGHVS and CDR2 is FQNEAQ in the germline V gene. The CDR3 is CASSFIDRGYHNEQFF. In nucleotides, the CDR3 is TGTGCCAGCAGCTTCATCGACAGGGGGTATCACAATGAGCAGTTCTTC. The complete variable domain, with remaining parts taken from reference TRBV7-8 and TRBJ2-1, reads GAGVSQSPRYKVAKRGQDVALRCDPISGHVSLFWYQQALGQGPEFLTYFQNEAQLDKSGLPSDRFFAERPEGSVSTLKIQRTQQEDSAVYLCASSFIDRGYHNEQFFGPGTRLTVL.

At least ten counts were recorded for this clonotype. The V call is TRBV29-1, the J call TRBJ2-1, with unresolved D. The CDR3 consists of 10 residues. Trimming shortened V by 7 bases and J by 8 bases, and 9 bases separated the two germline ends. The germline CDR1 and CDR2 sequences are SQVTM and ANQGSEA. The CDR3 bases are TGCAGCGGTTTCGTGTATGAGCAGTTCTTC. Its protein product is CSGFVYEQFF.

The genes are TRBV7-2 and TRBJ2-5; tentative D call: TRBD2 (6 bases). Between the trimmed V and J ends, which lost 7 bases and 4 bases, there was a span of 22 bases. The CDR3 has 16 amino acids. CDR1 and CDR2 (germline): SGHTA, FQGNSA. The CDR3 is CASNLGLALLGETQYF. The CDR3 DNA is TGTGCCAGCAACTTGGGGCTAGCGCTCCTGGGAGAGACCCAGTACTTC.

This clonotype was seen at least ten times. The chain uses TRBV20-1 and TRBJ1-2; TRBD1 aligns across 8 bases. The germline V gene encodes CDR1 DFQATT and CDR2 SNEGSKA (reference sequence). The CDR3 covers 16 residues. J gave up 3 bases and V 5 bases, and 14 bases lay outside the gene matches. In DNA, the CDR3 is TGCAGTGCTGTGAGCGGCGGACAGGGTGCGTACTATGGCTACACCTTC. Its protein product is CSAVSGGQGAYYGYTF.

This clonotype came up a few times. The rearrangement uses TRBV7-8 and TRBJ2-3, with D unclear. The CDR3 length is 13 residues. Germline assignment: CDR1 SGHVS and CDR2 FQNEAQ. V lost 4 bases, J lost 1 base, and 6 bases lay in between. The CDR3 sequence is CASSWKGTDTQYF. The CDR3 nucleotides are TGTGCCAGCAGCTGGAAGGGCACAGATACGCAGTATTTT.

This clonotype was found many times. The genes are TRBV9 and TRBJ2-1; 10 bases agree with TRBD2. The V gene end was trimmed by 3 bases and the J gene end by 3 bases; junction bases not matched to a gene: 6. The CDR3 consists of 16 residues. The germline V gene has CDR1 SGDLS and CDR2 YYNGEE. The CDR3 DNA reads TGTGCCAGCAGCGCTAGGACTAGCGGAAGCTACAATGAGCAGTTCTTC. Translating it yields CASSARTSGSYNEQFF.

This clonotype was found a few times. V usage is TRBV12-3 or TRBV12-4 and J usage is TRBJ2-7, with 11 bases lining up with TRBD2. The CDR3 is 16 amino acids. The junction had 14 bases not matched to a gene; V was cut back by 7 bases and J by 6 bases. The CDR3, as DNA: TGTGCCAGCACGGGGACTAGCGGCCCCAGGTTCGGCGAGCAGTACTTC. Residues: CASTGTSGPRFGEQYF.

This clonotype was detected a few times. This rearrangement joins TRBV4-2 to TRBJ2-2; 9 nucleotides line up with TRBD1. Germline V gene sequence: CDR1 LGHNA, CDR2 YNFKEQ. The CDR3 totals 15 residues. Trimming removed 8 bases from V and 3 bases from J; junction bases left unmatched: 7. CDR3 sequence (DNA): TGTGCCAGCGTCTCGGGACAGGGAGACACCGGGGAGCTGTTTTTT. Protein product: CASVSGQGDTGELFF.

V gene TRBV28 combines with J gene TRBJ1-5; tentatively, D is TRBD1 (5 bases). CDR1 and CDR2 from the germline V gene are MDHEN and SYDVKM. The CDR3 spans 13 residues. V lost 5 bases to trimming and J lost 5 bases, with 10 bases between them. The CDR3 protein is CASSPPGDQPQHF. CDR3 in DNA: TGTGCCAGCAGTCCCCCGGGGGATCAGCCCCAGCATTTT.

This clonotype was picked up many times. The CDR3 bases are TGTGCCAGCAGTCCTATAAGGGGAGGGGAGCTGTTTTTT. Encoded protein: CASSPIRGGELFF. This chain connects TRBV27 to TRBJ2-2; D possibly corresponds to TRBD1 (5 bases). Trimming took 5 bases from V and 8 from J, leaving 12 bases between them. CDR3 size: 13 residues. CDR1 and CDR2 from the germline V gene are MNHEY and SMNVEV (reference sequence).

The chain recombines TRBV4-1 with TRBJ2-2; D perhaps matches TRBD1 (6 bases). Germline-derived CDR1 and CDR2 are MGHRA and YSYEKL. The CDR3 consists of 17 residues. V was cut by 3 bases and J by 2 bases, with 16 bases left in between. The CDR3 bases are TGCGCCAGCAGCCACGGGCGTTACAGGGACAACACCGGGGAGCTGTTTTTT. As protein: CASSHGRYRDNTGELFF.

This clonotype was observed at least ten times. The chain couples TRBV9 to TRBJ1-1; tentatively, D is TRBD1 (6 bases). Germline CDR1 reads SGDLS; CDR2 reads YYNGEE. The length of the CDR3 is 13 residues. V lost 5 bases, J lost 1 base, and 9 bases lay in between. CDR3 in DNA: TGTGCCAGCAGTGTGACAGGGAACACTGAAGCTTTCTTT. This codes for CASSVTGNTEAFF. The whole variable domain, filled in from reference TRBV9 and TRBJ1-1, reads DSGVTQTPKHLITATGQRVTLRCSPRSGDLSVYWYQQSLDQGLQFLIQYYNGEERAKGNILERFSAQQFPDLHSELNLSSLELGDSALYFCASSVTGNTEAFFGQGTRLTVV.

This clonotype showed up just a few times. The chain couples TRBV7-9 to TRBJ1-4, with TRBD1 matching over 12 bases. The CDR3 loop spans 17 amino acids. The V and J ends lost 4 bases and 8 bases, in that order; junction bases with no gene match: 11. Germline V CDR1 and CDR2: SEHNR, FQNEAQ (reference sequence). DNA of the CDR3: TGTGCCAGCAGCTCGCCGGGACAGGGGGCGATCGACGAAAAACTGTTTTTT. Protein sequence: CASSSPGQGAIDEKLFF.